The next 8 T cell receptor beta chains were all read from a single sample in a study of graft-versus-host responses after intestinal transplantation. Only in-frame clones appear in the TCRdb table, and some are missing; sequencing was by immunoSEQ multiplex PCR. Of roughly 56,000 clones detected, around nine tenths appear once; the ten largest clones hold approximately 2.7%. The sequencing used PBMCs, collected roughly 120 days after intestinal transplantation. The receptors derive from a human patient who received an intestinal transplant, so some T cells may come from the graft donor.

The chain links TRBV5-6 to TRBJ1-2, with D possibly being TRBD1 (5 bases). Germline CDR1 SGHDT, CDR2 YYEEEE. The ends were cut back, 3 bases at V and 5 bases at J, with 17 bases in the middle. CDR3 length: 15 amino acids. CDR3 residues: CASSSRVGDFYGYTF. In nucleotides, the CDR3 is TGTGCCAGCAGCTCCAGGGTGGGGGACTTTTATGGCTACACCTTC.

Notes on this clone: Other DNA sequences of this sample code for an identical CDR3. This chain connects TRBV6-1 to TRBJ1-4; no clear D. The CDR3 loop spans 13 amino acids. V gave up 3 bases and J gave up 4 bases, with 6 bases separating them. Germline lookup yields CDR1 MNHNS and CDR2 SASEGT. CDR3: CASSEVHNEKLFF. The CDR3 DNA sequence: TGTGCCAGCAGTGAGGTCCATAATGAAAAACTGTTTTTT.

The CDR3, as DNA: TGTGCCAGCAGTGTCTCTGGAAACACCATATATTTT. It yields the protein CASSVSGNTIYF. The genes are TRBV6-1 and TRBJ1-3; D not certain. From germline, CDR1 is MNHNS and CDR2 SASEGT. CDR3 size: 12 residues. V shed 4 bases and J shed 0 bases, with 1 base lying between them.

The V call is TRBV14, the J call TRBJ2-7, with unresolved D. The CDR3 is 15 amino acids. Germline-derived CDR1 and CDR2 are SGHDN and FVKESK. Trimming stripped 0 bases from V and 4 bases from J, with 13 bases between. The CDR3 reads CASSQDWATGYEQYF. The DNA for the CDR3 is TGTGCCAGCAGCCAAGATTGGGCTACCGGGTACGAGCAGTACTTC.

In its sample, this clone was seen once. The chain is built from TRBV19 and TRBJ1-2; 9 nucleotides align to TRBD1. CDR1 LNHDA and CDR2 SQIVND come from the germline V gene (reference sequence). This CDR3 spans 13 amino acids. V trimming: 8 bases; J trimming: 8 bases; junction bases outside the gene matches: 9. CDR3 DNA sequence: TGTGCCAGTTCCGGGACAGGGCTATTAGGCTACACCTTC. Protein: CASSGTGLLGYTF.

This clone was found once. The CDR3 protein is CASSLSSERDGYTF. Written as DNA, the CDR3 is TGTGCCAGCAGTTTATCCTCGGAGAGGGATGGCTACACCTTC. The gene calls are TRBV27 and TRBJ1-2; D remains ambiguous. V dropped 0 bases and J dropped 6 bases, with 11 bases sitting between them. Germline V gives CDR1 MNHEY, CDR2 SMNVEV (reference sequence). The CDR3 is 14 amino acids.

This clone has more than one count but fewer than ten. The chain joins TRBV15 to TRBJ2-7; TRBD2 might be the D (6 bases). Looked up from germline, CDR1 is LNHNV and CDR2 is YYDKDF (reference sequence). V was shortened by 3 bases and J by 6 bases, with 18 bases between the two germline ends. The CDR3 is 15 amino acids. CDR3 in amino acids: CATSRGDFGAGEQYF. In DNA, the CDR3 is TGTGCCACCAGCAGGGGGGACTTCGGGGCGGGCGAGCAGTACTTC. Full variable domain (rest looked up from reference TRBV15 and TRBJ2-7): DAMVIQNPRYQVTQFGKPVTLSCSQTLNHNVMYWYQQKSSQAPKLLFHYYDKDFNNEADTPDNFQSRRPNTSFCFLDIRSPGLGDTAMYLCATSRGDFGAGEQYFGPGTRLTVT.

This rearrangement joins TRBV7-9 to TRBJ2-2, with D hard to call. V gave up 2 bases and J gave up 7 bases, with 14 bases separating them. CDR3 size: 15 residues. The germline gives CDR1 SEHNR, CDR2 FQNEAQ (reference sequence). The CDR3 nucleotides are TGTGCCAGCAGCTTACCCCTTTCTAAGGACGGGGAGCTGTTTTTT. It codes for CASSLPLSKDGELFF. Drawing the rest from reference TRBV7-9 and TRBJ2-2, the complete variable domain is DTGVSQNPRHKITKRGQNVTFRCDPISEHNRLYWYRQTLGQGPEFLTYFQNEAQLEKSRLLSDRFSAERPKGSFSTLEIQRTEQGDSAMYLCASSLPLSKDGELFFGEGSRLTVL.